One sample yielded the 8 T cell receptor beta chains listed below, sequenced in a study of beta chain features in type 1 diabetes. Sequenced material consisted of expressed TCRB transcripts (all of the isolated RNA was reverse transcribed). Method: immunoSEQ multiplex PCR; TCRdb's copy keeps in-frame clones and lacks some. Altogether about 150,000 clones are present, about a tenth being singletons, with the ten largest covering approximately 0.68%. The sequencing input was central memory CD4+ T cells from blood. Source of these receptors: a man between 18 and 29 years old in good health.

The chain couples TRBV9 to TRBJ2-7; tentative D call: TRBD1 (6 bases). V was cut by 3 bases and J by 0 bases, with 10 bases left in between. CDR1 is SGDLS and CDR2 is YYNGEE in the germline V gene. The CDR3 is 14 amino acids. DNA of the CDR3: TGTGCCAGCAGCGCCCAGGGACACTCCTACGAGCAGTACTTC. Translation gives CASSAQGHSYEQYF. Filled out from reference TRBV9 and TRBJ2-7, the complete variable domain reads DSGVTQTPKHLITATGQRVTLRCSPRSGDLSVYWYQQSLDQGLQFLIQYYNGEERAKGNILERFSAQQFPDLHSELNLSSLELGDSALYFCASSAQGHSYEQYFGPGTRLTVT.

J is TRBJ1-1 and V is TRBV5-6, with TRBD1 identical over 11 bases. The length of the CDR3 is 16 residues. The junction had 11 bases not matched to a gene; V was cut back by 0 bases and J by 10 bases. Germline lookup yields CDR1 SGHDT and CDR2 YYEEEE. The CDR3 DNA sequence: TGTGCCAGCAGCTTGGCTCCCCTAGGACAGGGGGCAGGAGCTTTCTTT. Protein: CASSLAPLGQGAGAFF.

V and J are TRBV5-6 and TRBJ1-2; 10 bases match TRBD1. The J segment lost 8 bases and the V segment lost 2 bases, leaving 3 bases of the junction unmatched. Germline CDR1 and CDR2: SGHDT and YYEEEE. This CDR3 is built from 13 residues. As DNA, the CDR3 is TGTGCCAGCAGCTTCGACAGGGGGCGGGGCTACACCTTC. It specifies CASSFDRGRGYTF.

This clone was recorded a few times. The chain joins TRBV6-1 to TRBJ2-3, with D possibly being TRBD2 (6 bases). The germline V and J ends were trimmed by 6 bases and 9 bases, with 22 bases remaining between them. CDR3 length: 15 amino acids. Germline V CDR1 and CDR2: MNHNS, SASEGT. Written as DNA, the CDR3 is TGTGCCAGCAGCGTCGGAGGGGCCGGGTTGGAGACGCAGTATTTT. Translated, it gives CASSVGGAGLETQYF.

Only a few counts were recorded for this clone. The genes are TRBV19 and TRBJ2-1; D remains unclear. CDR1 is LNHDA and CDR2 is SQIVND in the germline V gene (reference sequence). This CDR3 has 13 amino acids. V was trimmed by 5 bases and J by 6 bases, leaving 11 bases between them. The CDR3 is CASSPQVFNEQFF. CDR3 in DNA: TGTGCCAGTAGTCCCCAGGTCTTCAATGAGCAGTTCTTC.

The chain recombines TRBV15 with TRBJ2-5, with D perhaps matching TRBD2 (6 bases). The CDR3 has 13 amino acids. Trimming removed 5 bases at V and 5 bases at J, with 12 bases between. Germline-derived CDR1 and CDR2 are LNHNV and YYDKDF (reference sequence). The DNA of the CDR3 is TGTGCCACCAGCCCAACAGGAGGGGAGACCCAGTACTTC. It encodes CATSPTGGETQYF.

This clone appeared a few times. The V gene is TRBV9, the J gene TRBJ1-3, with D maybe TRBD1 (6 bases). This CDR3 contains 16 residues. Germline lookup yields CDR1 SGDLS and CDR2 YYNGEE. The ends were cut back, 4 bases at V and 0 bases at J, with 14 bases in the middle. CDR3 sequence: CASSPETTGSGNTIYF. In DNA, the CDR3 is TGTGCCAGCAGCCCGGAGACGACAGGCTCTGGAAACACCATATATTTT.

This clone occurred a few times. The V call is TRBV7-2, the J call TRBJ2-7, with a possible D match to TRBD1 (6 bases). This CDR3 spans 12 amino acids. Germline loops: CDR1 SGHTA, CDR2 FQGNSA. V gave up 4 bases and J gave up 6 bases, with 10 bases separating them. This chain's CDR3 is CASSSYRVEQYF. CDR3 sequence (DNA): TGTGCCAGCAGCTCCTACAGGGTCGAGCAGTACTTC.